Reported below is one T cell receptor (beta chain). The data derive from a study of blood T cell repertoires in COVID-19. The CDR3 covers 14 residues. V lost 4 bases and J 3 bases, leaving 10 bases between the germline ends. CDR1 is KGHSH, CDR2 LQKENI, per germline. Assay used: immunoSEQ multiplex PCR; TCRdb lists only in-frame clones, some missing. The repertoire holds 280,000 or so clones, about 85% seen once, with roughly 14% in the top ten. The chain carries TRBV18 and TRBJ2-1, with TRBD1 as a possible D gene (5 bases). The source material was peripheral blood. This clonotype originated in a human donor in a cohort sampled during active COVID-19. The CDR3 coding sequence is TGTGCCAGCTCACTTCAGGGCATCTACAATGAGCAGTTCTTC. Protein sequence: CASSLQGIYNEQFF.